This T cell receptor (beta chain) comes out of a study of shared clonotypes between healthy human individuals. Sequencing was performed with immunoSEQ multiplex PCR; in TCRdb, only in-frame clones are kept and a portion is missing. Here the sample spans roughly 1,800,000 clones, approximately 95% being singletons. Study observations and caveats: Exclusively blood specimens were collected; tissue repertoires likely differ. Clonotype sharing among the donors was expected to vary with sequencing depth.

With respect to this clone: Antigen: not known.

CD45RO-negative cells were positively selected for CCR7, leaving out terminally differentiated effector memory CD45RA+ cells. None of the donors, who were healthy HIV-negative adults, had recently had acute infections or vaccinations. V was pared by 2 bases and J by 2 bases, with 9 bases between. The CDR3 loop spans 13 amino acids. In germline, CDR1 is SQVTM, CDR2 ANQGSEA. The chain has TRBV29-1 and TRBJ1-1, with unresolved D. The clonotype was recovered from a young man in good health. The sequenced sample consisted of naive CD8+ T cells sorted from blood. The CDR3 DNA is TGCAGCGTTGAAATGGAGGGTAACACTGAAGCTTTCTTT. Protein: CSVEMEGNTEAFF.